Below, 10 T cell receptor beta chains from the same sample are listed, as sequenced in a study of tissue T cells after allogeneic stem cell transplantation. Profiled with immunoSEQ multiplex PCR; TCRdb holds only in-frame clones, not every one. The table has 4,000 to 6,000 clones, around a third seen once. The time point: mouse harvest day 14 after allogeneic transplant. Mouse grafts combined 10^7 T-cell-depleted bone marrow cells with 10^6 splenic CD5+ T cells. Sequenced input: skin. The receptors stem from a female BALB/c mouse given C57BL/6 T cells with graft-versus-host disease after an allogeneic hematopoietic cell transplant.

Comments on this clone: The listed genes are named as in mouse. The DNA ends 1 residue before the CDR3 does, and the rest of the CDR3 is filled in from the germline J gene. The chain carries TRBV26 and TRBJ1-1, with unresolved D. This CDR3 comprises 13 residues. Germline V gene sequence: CDR1 KGHPV, CDR2 FQNQEV (reference sequence). V gave up 0 bases and J gave up 5 bases, with 7 bases separating them. The CDR3 region is CASSLSRDTEVFF. CDR3 DNA (partial): TGTGCCAGCAGTCTGTCGCGGGATACAGAAGTCTTC.

A word on this clone: Mouse gene names and germline throughout. The read terminates 1 residue before the CDR3 end, so the remaining end is supplied by the germline J gene. This rearrangement joins TRBV16 to TRBJ1-2; a weak D match, TRBD1 (6 bases). The V end lost 5 bases, the J end lost 2 bases, and 9 bases lay between the germline ends. The CDR3 consists of 13 residues. Germline CDR1 and CDR2: SGHSA and FRNQAP. The sequenced CDR3 bases are TGTGCAAGCAGCCCCACAGGGAACTCCGACTACACC. It yields the protein CASSPTGNSDYT. Given in full, the CDR3 is CASSPTGNSDYTF.

This clone was counted a few times. The germline and genes are mouse ones. From the germline J gene comes the end of the CDR3, since the read stops 1 residue before it. The gene calls are TRBV26 and TRBJ2-7, with D possibly matching TRBD1 (7 bases). Trimming shortened V by 2 bases and J by 4 bases, and 9 bases separated the two germline ends. The CDR3 covers 13 residues. Germline lookup yields CDR1 KGHPV and CDR2 FQNQEV (reference sequence). CDR3 DNA, as far as it was read: TGTGCCAGCAGTCTGGCAGGGGGGTATGAACAGTAC. Translated, it gives CASSLAGGYEQY. The whole CDR3 sequence reads CASSLAGGYEQYF. Full variable domain (missing parts from reference TRBV26 and TRBJ2-7): NSKVIQTPRYLVKGQGQKAKMRCIPEKGHPVVFWYQQNKNNEFKFLINFQNQEVLQQIDMTEKRFSAECPSNSPCSLEIQSSEAGDSALYLCASSLAGGYEQYFGPGTRLTVL.

Points on this clone: Any gene name here is a mouse gene name. Read coverage stops 1 residue before the CDR3 terminus; the germline J gene supplies the remainder. The J gene is TRBJ2-5, the V gene TRBV12-1; D may be TRBD1 or TRBD2 (5 bases each). CDR3 length: 13 residues. Trimming cost V 3 bases and J 2 bases, with 8 bases left between them. Germline-derived CDR1 and CDR2 are SGHSN and HYEKVE. The sequenced part of the CDR3 DNA is TGTGCCAGCTCTTGGGACCGCCAAGACACCCAGTAC. It translates to CASSWDRQDTQY. The whole CDR3 region reads CASSWDRQDTQYF.

In the case of this clone: Any gene name here is a mouse gene name. The DNA ends 1 residue before the CDR3 does, and the rest of the CDR3 is filled in from the germline J gene. The chain links TRBV12-2 to TRBJ1-1; D gene unclear. From germline, CDR1 is SGHLS and CDR2 HYDKME. The CDR3 extends over 13 amino acids. The V end lost 0 bases, the J end lost 0 bases, and 4 bases lay between the germline ends. The CDR3: CASSLGENTEVFF. CDR3 DNA, as far as it was read: TGTGCCAGCTCTCTCGGGGAGAACACAGAAGTCTTC.

This clone ranks as medium-sized (0.01 to 0.1%). Gene names denote mouse genes. The missing CDR3 end, 1 residue past where the read stops, is filled in from the germline J gene. The chain recombines TRBV26 with TRBJ2-3; TRBD2 matches 11 bases. In germline, CDR1 is KGHPV, CDR2 FQNQEV (reference sequence). The CDR3 is 14 amino acids. V was clipped by 4 bases and J by 4 bases; unmatched bases: 1. This CDR3 is CASSRTGGTETLYF. The sequenced part of the CDR3 DNA is TGTGCCAGCAGTCGGACTGGGGGGACAGAAACGCTGTAT.

On this clone: Genes and germline come from the mouse. The CDR3 end lies 1 residue beyond the end of the read and is filled in from the germline J gene. The chain has TRBV13-3 and TRBJ2-7; 11 bases agree with TRBD1. Germline CDR1 and CDR2: NNHDY and SYVADS. The CDR3 consists of 13 residues. Trimming at V came to 4 bases and at J to 5 bases, leaving 2 bases not matched to a gene. CDR3 DNA (partial): TGTGCCAGCAGTTGGACAGGGGGCGATGAACAGTAC. Its protein is CASSWTGGDEQY. The whole CDR3 protein reads CASSWTGGDEQYF.

On this clone: Each gene name is a mouse one. The missing CDR3 end, 1 residue past where the read stops, is filled in from the germline J gene. The genes are TRBV26 and TRBJ2-5; D is ambiguous. The CDR3 extends over 13 amino acids. Trimming removed 6 bases from V and 2 bases from J, with 9 bases in between. Germline values: CDR1 KGHPV, CDR2 FQNQEV (reference sequence). CDR3 DNA (partial): TGTGCCAGCAGCCGGGGAATCCAAGACACCCAGTAC. It is translated as CASSRGIQDTQY. From start to end, the CDR3 is CASSRGIQDTQYF.

This clone was detected a few times. The listed genes are named as in mouse. CDR3 region: CASSPRLGYAEQFF. Incomplete CDR3 DNA: TGTGCAAGCAGCCCCCGACTGGGCTATGCTGAGCAGTTC. The chain carries TRBV16 and TRBJ2-1, with 7 bases lining up with TRBD2. The read stops 1 residue short of the end of the CDR3; the missing end is completed from the germline J gene. V lost 5 bases and J lost 3; bases outside the gene matches: 4. Germline V gene lookup returns CDR1 SGHSA and CDR2 FRNQAP. This CDR3 region has 14 residues.

This clone appeared a few times. Gene names refer to mouse genes. The CDR3 goes on 1 residue after the read ends, and that part is filled in from the germline J gene. V and J are TRBV13-1 and TRBJ2-7, with TRBD1 identical over 7 bases. The CDR3 has 14 amino acids. J was trimmed by 0 bases and V by 0 bases; bases with no gene match: 0. Germline V gene sequence: CDR1 NSHNY, CDR2 SYGAGN. The CDR3 region is CASSDDRGSYEQYF. CDR3 bases read: TGTGCCAGCAGTGATGACAGGGGCTCCTATGAACAGTAC.